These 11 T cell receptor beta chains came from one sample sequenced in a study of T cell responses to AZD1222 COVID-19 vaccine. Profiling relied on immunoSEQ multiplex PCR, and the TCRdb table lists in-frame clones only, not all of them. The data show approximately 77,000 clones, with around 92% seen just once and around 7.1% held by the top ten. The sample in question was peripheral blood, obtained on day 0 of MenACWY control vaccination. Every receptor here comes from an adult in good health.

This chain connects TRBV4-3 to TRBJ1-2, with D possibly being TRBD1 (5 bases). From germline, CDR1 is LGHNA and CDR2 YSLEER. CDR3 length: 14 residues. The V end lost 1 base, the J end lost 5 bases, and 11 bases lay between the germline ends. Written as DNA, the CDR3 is TGCGCCAGCAGCCAAGCAGGGAGAGGGTATGGCTACACCTTC. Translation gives CASSQAGRGYGYTF.

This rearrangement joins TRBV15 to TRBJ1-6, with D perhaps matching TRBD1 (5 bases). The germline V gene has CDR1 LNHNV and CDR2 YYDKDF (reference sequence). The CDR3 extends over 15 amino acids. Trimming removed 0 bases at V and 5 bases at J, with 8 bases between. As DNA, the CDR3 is TGTGCCACCAGCAGAGATTGGGGACATAATTCACCCCTCCACTTT. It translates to CATSRDWGHNSPLHF.

For the CDR3, the DNA is TGCAGCGTTGAATTTTCTCCTAGTCAGCCCCAGCATTTT. It translates to CSVEFSPSQPQHF. This chain connects TRBV29-1 to TRBJ1-5, with D hard to call. CDR1 and CDR2 from the germline V gene are SQVTM and ANQGSEA. Trimming took off 2 bases at V and 6 bases at J, with 11 bases between the two ends. The CDR3 loop spans 13 amino acids.

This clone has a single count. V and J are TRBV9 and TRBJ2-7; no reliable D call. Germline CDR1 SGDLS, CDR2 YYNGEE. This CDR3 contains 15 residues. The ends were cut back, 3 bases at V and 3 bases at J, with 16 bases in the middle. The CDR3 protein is CASSEQPQTDYEQYF. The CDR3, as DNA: TGTGCCAGCAGCGAACAGCCTCAAACCGACTACGAGCAGTACTTC.

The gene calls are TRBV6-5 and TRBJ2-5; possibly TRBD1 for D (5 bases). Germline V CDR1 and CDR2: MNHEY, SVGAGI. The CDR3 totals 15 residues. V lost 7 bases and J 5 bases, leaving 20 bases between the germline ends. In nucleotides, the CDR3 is TGTGCCAGCAACGACGGGTCGGCAGGGCGGGAGACCCAGTACTTC. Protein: CASNDGSAGRETQYF.

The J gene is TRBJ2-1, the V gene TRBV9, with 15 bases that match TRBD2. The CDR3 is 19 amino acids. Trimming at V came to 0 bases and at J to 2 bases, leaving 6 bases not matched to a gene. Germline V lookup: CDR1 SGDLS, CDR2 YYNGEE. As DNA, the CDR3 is TGTGCCAGCAGCGTAGGGACTAGCGGGAGGGCCCCCCCCTACAATGAGCAGTTCTTC. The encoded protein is CASSVGTSGRAPPYNEQFF.

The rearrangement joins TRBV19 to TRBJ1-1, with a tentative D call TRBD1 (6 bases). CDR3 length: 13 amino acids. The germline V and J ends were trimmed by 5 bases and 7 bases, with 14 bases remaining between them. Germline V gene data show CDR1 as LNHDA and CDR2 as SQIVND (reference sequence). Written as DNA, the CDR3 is TGTGCCAGTAGTGGCCAGGGGCGAGGTGAAGCTTTCTTT. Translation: CASSGQGRGEAFF. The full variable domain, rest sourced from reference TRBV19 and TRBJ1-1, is DGGITQSPKYLFRKEGQNVTLSCEQNLNHDAMYWYRQDPGQGLRLIYYSQIVNDFQKGDIAEGYSVSREKKESFPLTVTSAQKNPTAFYLCASSGQGRGEAFFGQGTRLTVV.

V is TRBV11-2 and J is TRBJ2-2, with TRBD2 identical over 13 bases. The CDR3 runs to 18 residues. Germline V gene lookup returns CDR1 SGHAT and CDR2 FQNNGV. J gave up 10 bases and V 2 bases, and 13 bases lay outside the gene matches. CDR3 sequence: CASSLYTSGGGTPPELFF. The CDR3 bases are TGTGCCAGCAGCTTATATACTAGCGGGGGGGGCACACCGCCGGAGCTGTTTTTT.

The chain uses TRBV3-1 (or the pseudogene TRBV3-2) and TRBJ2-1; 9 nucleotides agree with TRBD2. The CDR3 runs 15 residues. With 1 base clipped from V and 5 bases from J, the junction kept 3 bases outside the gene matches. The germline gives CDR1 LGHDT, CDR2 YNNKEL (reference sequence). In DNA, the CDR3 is TGTGCCAGCAGCCAAGTAGCGGGGGTCAACAATGAGCAGTTCTTC. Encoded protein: CASSQVAGVNNEQFF.

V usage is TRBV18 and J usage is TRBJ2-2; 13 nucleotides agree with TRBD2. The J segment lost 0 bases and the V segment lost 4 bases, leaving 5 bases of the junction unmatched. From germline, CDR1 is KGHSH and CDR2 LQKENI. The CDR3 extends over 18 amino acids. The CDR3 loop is CASSRLGLAGANTGELFF. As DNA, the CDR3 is TGTGCCAGCTCACGACTTGGACTAGCGGGGGCGAACACCGGGGAGCTGTTTTTT.

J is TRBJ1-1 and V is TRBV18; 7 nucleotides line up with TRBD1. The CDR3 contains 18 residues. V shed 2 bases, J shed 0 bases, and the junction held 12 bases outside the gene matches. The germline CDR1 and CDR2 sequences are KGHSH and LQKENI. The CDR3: CASSPYQLEGALNTEAFF. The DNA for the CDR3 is TGTGCCAGCTCACCATACCAATTAGAGGGGGCGCTGAACACTGAAGCTTTCTTT.